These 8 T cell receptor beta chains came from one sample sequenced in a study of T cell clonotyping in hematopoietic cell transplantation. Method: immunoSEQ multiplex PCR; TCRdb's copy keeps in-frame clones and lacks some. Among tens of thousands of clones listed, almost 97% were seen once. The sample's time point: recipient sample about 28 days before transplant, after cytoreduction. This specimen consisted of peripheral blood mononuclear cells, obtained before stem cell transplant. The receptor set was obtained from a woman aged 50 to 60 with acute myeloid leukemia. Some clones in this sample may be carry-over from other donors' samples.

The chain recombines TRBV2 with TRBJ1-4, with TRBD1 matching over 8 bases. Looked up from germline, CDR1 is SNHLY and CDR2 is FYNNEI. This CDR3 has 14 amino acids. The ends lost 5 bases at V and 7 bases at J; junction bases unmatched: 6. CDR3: CASSSGGVGEKLFF. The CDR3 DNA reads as TGTGCCAGCAGTTCAGGGGGCGTTGGTGAAAAACTGTTTTTT.

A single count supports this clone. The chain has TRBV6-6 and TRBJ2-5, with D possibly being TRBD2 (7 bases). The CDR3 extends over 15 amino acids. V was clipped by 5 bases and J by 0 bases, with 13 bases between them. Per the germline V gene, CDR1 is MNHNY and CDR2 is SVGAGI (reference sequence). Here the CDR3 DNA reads TGTGCCAGCAGTAGGGGGGGCAAAAACCAAGAGACCCAGTACTTC. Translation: CASSRGGKNQETQYF.

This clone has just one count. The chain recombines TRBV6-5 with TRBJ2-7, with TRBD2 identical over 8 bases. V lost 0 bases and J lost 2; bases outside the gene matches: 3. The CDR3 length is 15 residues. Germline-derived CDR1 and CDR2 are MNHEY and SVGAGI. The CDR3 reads CASSYSRGDTYEQYF. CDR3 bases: TGTGCCAGCAGTTACTCGCGGGGGGACACCTACGAGCAGTACTTC.

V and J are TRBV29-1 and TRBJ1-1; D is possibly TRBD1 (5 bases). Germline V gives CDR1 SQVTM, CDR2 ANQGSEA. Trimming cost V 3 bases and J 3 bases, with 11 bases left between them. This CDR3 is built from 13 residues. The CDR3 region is CSVEVGGDTEAFF. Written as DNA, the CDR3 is TGCAGCGTTGAGGTGGGAGGGGACACTGAAGCTTTCTTT.

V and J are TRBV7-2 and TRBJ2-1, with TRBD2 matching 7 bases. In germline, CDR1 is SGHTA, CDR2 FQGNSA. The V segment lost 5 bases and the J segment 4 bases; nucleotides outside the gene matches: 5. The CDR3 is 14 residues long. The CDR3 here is CASSKAGTYNEQFF. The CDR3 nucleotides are TGTGCCAGCAGCAAAGCGGGGACTTACAATGAGCAGTTCTTC.

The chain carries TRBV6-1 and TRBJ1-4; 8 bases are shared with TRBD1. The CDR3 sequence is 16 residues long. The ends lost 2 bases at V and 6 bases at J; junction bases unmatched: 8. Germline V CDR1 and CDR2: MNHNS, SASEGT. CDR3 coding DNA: TGTGCCAGCAGTGAAAGAACAGGGGGATTGGATGAAAAACTGTTTTTT. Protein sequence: CASSERTGGLDEKLFF.

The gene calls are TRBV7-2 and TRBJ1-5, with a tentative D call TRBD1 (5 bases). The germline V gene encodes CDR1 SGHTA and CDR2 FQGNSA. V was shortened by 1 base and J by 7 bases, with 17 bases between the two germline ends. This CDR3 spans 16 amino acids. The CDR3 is CASSLVGPGAAQPQHF. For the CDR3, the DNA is TGTGCCAGCAGCTTAGTGGGGCCGGGCGCGGCACAGCCCCAGCATTTT.

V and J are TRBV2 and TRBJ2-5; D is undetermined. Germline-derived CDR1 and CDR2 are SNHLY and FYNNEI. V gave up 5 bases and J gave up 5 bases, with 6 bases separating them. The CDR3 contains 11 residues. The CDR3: CASSTRETQYF. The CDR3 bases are TGTGCCAGCAGTACTCGCGAGACCCAGTACTTC.